This T cell receptor beta chain was observed in a study of blood T cell repertoires in COVID-19. The CDR3 has 13 residues. Per germline, CDR1 SGHRS and CDR2 YFSETQ. Trimming pared 5 bases from V and 2 bases from J, leaving 10 bases between. Profiled with immunoSEQ multiplex PCR; TCRdb holds only in-frame clones, not every one. The sample has tens of thousands of clones; 60% to 85% are singletons. The chain joins TRBV5-1 to TRBJ1-1; D possibly corresponds to TRBD1 (5 bases). This clonotype originated in a human donor in a cohort sampled during active COVID-19. The sample taken for sequencing was peripheral blood. The CDR3 spells CASRTDSNTEAFF. The CDR3, as DNA: TGCGCCAGCAGAACTGACAGTAACACTGAAGCTTTCTTT.